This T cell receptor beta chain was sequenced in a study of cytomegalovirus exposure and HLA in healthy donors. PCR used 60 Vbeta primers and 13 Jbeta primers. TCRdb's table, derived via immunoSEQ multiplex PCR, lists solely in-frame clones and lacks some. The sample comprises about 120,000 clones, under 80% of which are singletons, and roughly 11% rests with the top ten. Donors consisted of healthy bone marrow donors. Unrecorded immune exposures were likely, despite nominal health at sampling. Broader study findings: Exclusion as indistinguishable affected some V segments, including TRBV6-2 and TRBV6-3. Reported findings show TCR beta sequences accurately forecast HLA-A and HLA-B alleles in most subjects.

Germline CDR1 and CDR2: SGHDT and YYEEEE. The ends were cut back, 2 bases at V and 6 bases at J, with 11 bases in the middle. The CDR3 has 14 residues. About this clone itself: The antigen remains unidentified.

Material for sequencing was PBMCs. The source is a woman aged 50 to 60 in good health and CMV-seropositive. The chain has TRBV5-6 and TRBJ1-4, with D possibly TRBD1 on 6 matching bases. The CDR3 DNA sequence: TGTGCCAGCAGCTTACAGGGATTCTATGAAAAACTGTTTTTT. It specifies CASSLQGFYEKLFF.